This T cell receptor (beta chain) was profiled in a study of blood T cell repertoires in COVID-19. At the level of the study: Samples representing acute and convalescent COVID-19 were sourced from the United States, Italy and Spain.

The V and J ends lost 1 base and 4 bases, in that order; junction bases with no gene match: 0. The CDR3 is made up of 13 amino acids. The germline CDR1 and CDR2 sequences are LGHDT and YNNKEL (reference sequence). It was during active infection that Seattle patients were enrolled and then longitudinally followed. Generated by immunoSEQ multiplex PCR, the TCRdb table keeps only in-frame clones and is missing some. The sample consists of roughly 200,000 clones, 94% of them appearing once. The TCR sequence derives from a young man with COVID-19, enrolled during active disease. Sequencing was done on a sample of peripheral blood. This sequence joins TRBV3-1 (or the pseudogene TRBV3-2) and TRBJ1-1; TRBD1 agrees at 7 bases. The DNA of the CDR3 is TGTGCCAGCAGCCAAGGGACAGGCACTGAAGCTTTCTTT. It encodes CASSQGTGTEAFF.